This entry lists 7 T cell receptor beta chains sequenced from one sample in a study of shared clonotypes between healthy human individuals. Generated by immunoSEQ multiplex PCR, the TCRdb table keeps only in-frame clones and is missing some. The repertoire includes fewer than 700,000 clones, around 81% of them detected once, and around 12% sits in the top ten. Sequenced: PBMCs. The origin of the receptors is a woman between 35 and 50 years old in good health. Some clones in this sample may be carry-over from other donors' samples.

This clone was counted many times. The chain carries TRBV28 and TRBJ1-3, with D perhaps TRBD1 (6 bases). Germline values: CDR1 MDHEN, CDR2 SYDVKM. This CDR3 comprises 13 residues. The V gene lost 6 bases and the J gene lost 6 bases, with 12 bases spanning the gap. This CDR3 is CASSQGTLNTIYF. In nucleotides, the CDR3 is TGTGCCAGCAGCCAAGGGACATTAAACACCATATATTTT.

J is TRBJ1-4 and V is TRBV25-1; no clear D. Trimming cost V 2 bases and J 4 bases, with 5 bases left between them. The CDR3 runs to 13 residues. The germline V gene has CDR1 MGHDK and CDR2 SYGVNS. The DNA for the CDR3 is TGTGCCAGCAGTGAAGCGGATAATGAAAAACTGTTTTTT. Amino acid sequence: CASSEADNEKLFF.

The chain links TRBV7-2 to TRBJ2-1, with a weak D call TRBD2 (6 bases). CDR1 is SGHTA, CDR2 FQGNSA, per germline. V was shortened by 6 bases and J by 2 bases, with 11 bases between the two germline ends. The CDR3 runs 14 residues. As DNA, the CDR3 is TGTGCCAGCAGGAGACTAGTTCCCTACAATGAGCAGTTCTTC. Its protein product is CASRRLVPYNEQFF.

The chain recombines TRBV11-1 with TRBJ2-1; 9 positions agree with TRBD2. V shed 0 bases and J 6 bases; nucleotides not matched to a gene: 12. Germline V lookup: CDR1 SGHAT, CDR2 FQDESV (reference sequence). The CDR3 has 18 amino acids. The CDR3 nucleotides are TGTGCCAGCAGCTTAGCCGGGTTAAGAGCGGGAGGTAGCAATGAGCAGTTCTTC. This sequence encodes CASSLAGLRAGGSNEQFF. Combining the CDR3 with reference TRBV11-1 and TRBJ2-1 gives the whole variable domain EAEVAQSPRYKITEKSQAVAFWCDPISGHATLYWYRQILGQGPELLVQFQDESVVDDSQLPKDRFSAERLKGVDSTLKIQPAELGDSAMYLCASSLAGLRAGGSNEQFFGPGTRLTVL.

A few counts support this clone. The DNA of the CDR3 is TGTGCCAGCAGCAAGGCCGGGACAGGGGGTAACACCGGGGAGCTGTTTTTT. Its protein is CASSKAGTGGNTGELFF. This chain connects TRBV7-3 to TRBJ2-2, with 11 bases aligning to TRBD1. CDR3 length: 17 amino acids. CDR1 and CDR2 (germline): SGHTA, FQGTGA. Trimming at V came to 5 bases and at J to 2 bases, leaving 7 bases not matched to a gene. Using reference TRBV7-3 and TRBJ2-2 for the parts outside the CDR3, the full variable domain is GAGVSQTPSNKVTEKGKYVELRCDPISGHTALYWYRQSLGQGPEFLIYFQGTGAADDSGLPNDRFFAVRPEGSVSTLKIQRTERGDSAVYLCASSKAGTGGNTGELFFGEGSRLTVL.

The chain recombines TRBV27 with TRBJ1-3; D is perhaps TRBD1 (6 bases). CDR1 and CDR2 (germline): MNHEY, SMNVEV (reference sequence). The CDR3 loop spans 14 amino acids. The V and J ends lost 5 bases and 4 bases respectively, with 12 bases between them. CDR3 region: CASSPRRGGNTIYF. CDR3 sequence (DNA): TGTGCCAGCAGTCCACGGAGGGGGGGAAACACCATATATTTT.

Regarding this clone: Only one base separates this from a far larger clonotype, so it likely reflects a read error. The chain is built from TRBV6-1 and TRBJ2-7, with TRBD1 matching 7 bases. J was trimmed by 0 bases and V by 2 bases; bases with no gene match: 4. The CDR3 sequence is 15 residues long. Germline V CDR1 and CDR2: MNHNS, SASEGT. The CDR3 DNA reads TGTGCCAGCAGTGAAAGGGCAGGGGGCTCCTACGAGCAGTACTTC. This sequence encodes CASSERAGGSYEQYF.